Following are 20 T cell receptor beta chains from one sample sequenced in a study of T cells in localized non-small cell lung cancer. Only in-frame clones appear in the TCRdb table, and some are missing; sequencing was by immunoSEQ multiplex PCR. The sample includes over 45,000 clones, around 86% of them seen just once. The input for sequencing was PBMCs, taken before any cancer treatment. All receptors come from a female donor with stage II lung adenocarcinoma.

The chain recombines TRBV11-3 with TRBJ1-1, with D possibly matching TRBD1 (5 bases). V was pared by 5 bases and J by 1 base, with 8 bases between. CDR1 is SGHNT, CDR2 YENEEA, per germline. The CDR3 runs to 13 residues. CDR3 sequence reads: CASSTGENTEAFF. In nucleotides, the CDR3 is TGTGCCAGCAGCACGGGGGAGAACACTGAAGCTTTCTTT.

The chain is built from TRBV19 and TRBJ2-3; 7 nucleotides match TRBD2. The CDR3 consists of 15 residues. Germline assignment: CDR1 LNHDA and CDR2 SQIVND (reference sequence). J lost 5 bases, V lost 5 bases, and 10 bases had no gene match. The CDR3 DNA is TGTGCCAGTAGTGCCTGGACACCGGGAGGAGATACGCAGTATTTT. Protein sequence: CASSAWTPGGDTQYF.

V gene TRBV7-3 combines with J gene TRBJ1-2, with D possibly being TRBD1 (5 bases). The CDR3 spans 13 residues. Germline-derived CDR1 and CDR2 are SGHTA and FQGTGA. The V end lost 5 bases, the J end lost 8 bases, and 15 bases lay between the germline ends. CDR3 sequence reads: CASSPQAGRGYTF. The CDR3, as DNA: TGTGCCAGCAGCCCCCAGGCAGGGCGCGGCTACACCTTC.

The chain joins TRBV11-2 to TRBJ2-4, with 7 bases that match TRBD1. The germline V gene has CDR1 SGHAT and CDR2 FQNNGV. This CDR3 has 16 residues. The trim removed 3 bases at V and 3 bases at J, leaving 8 bases unmatched. The CDR3 DNA reads TGTGCCAGCAGCTTTACCGGGACAGCGTACAAAAACATTCAGTACTTC. The encoded protein is CASSFTGTAYKNIQYF.

The J gene is TRBJ1-2, the V gene TRBV7-3, with TRBD1 matching 7 bases. Per the germline V gene, CDR1 is SGHTA and CDR2 is FQGTGA. The CDR3 covers 20 residues. The junction had 23 bases not matched to a gene; V was cut back by 5 bases and J by 2 bases. CDR3 region: CASSLYPTVGGQALNYGYTF. CDR3 nucleotides: TGTGCCAGCAGCCTATATCCCACTGTCGGAGGACAGGCCCTAAACTATGGCTACACCTTC.

V gene TRBV5-1 combines with J gene TRBJ1-6; no firm D call. This CDR3 comprises 17 residues. Trimming removed 0 bases at V and 9 bases at J, with 19 bases between. Germline CDR1 and CDR2: SGHRS and YFSETQ. CDR3 coding DNA: TGCGCCAGCAGCTTGGACGGCGAACCATCCCTTAGTTCACCCCTCCACTTT. This encodes CASSLDGEPSLSSPLHF.

The sample holds one count of this clone. The chain combines TRBV5-1 with TRBJ1-5; TRBD1 matches 7 bases. Germline V gene sequence: CDR1 SGHRS, CDR2 YFSETQ. With V trimmed by 4 bases and J by 4 bases, 8 bases remained unmatched. There are 15 residues in the CDR3. The CDR3, as DNA: TGCGCCAGCAGCGACGGACAGGATATGAATCAGCCCCAGCATTTT. This encodes CASSDGQDMNQPQHF.

The rearrangement links TRBV7-8 to TRBJ2-3, with 8 bases lining up with TRBD1. The junction had 12 bases not matched to a gene; V was cut back by 5 bases and J by 5 bases. Germline CDR1 is SGHVS and CDR2 is FQNEAQ. CDR3 length: 16 amino acids. Here the CDR3 reads CASSTPRTGSVDTQYF. In DNA form, the CDR3 reads TGTGCCAGCAGCACACCTAGGACAGGGTCAGTAGATACGCAGTATTTT.

This chain links TRBV11-2 with TRBJ2-3; tentatively, D is TRBD1 or TRBD2 (6 bases each). V lost 2 bases to trimming and J lost 2 bases, with 17 bases between them. The CDR3 length is 17 residues. Per the germline V gene, CDR1 is SGHAT and CDR2 is FQNNGV. The CDR3 loop reads CASSLLGWRGHTDTQYF. The CDR3, as DNA: TGTGCCAGCAGCTTATTGGGATGGCGGGGACACACAGATACGCAGTATTTT.

Here the CDR3 DNA reads TGTGCCTGGAGTGTCGAGGGGTCGTGGAGGCCTGGAAACACCATATATTTT. As protein: CAWSVEGSWRPGNTIYF. V is TRBV30 and J is TRBJ1-3, with TRBD1 as a possible D gene (5 bases). The CDR3 totals 17 residues. CDR1 and CDR2 (germline): GTSNPN, SVGIG (reference sequence). The ends were cut back, 0 bases at V and 2 bases at J, with 17 bases in the middle.

J is TRBJ1-2 and V is TRBV19, with 10 positions matching TRBD1. Germline CDR1 is LNHDA and CDR2 is SQIVND (reference sequence). V shed 7 bases, J shed 2 bases, and the junction held 10 bases outside the gene matches. The CDR3 has 16 residues. Here the CDR3 DNA reads TGTGCCAGTAATCCGGGACAGGGGACCTCCAACTATGGCTACACCTTC. It yields the protein CASNPGQGTSNYGYTF.

The rearrangement joins TRBV19 to TRBJ2-5; 11 nucleotides line up with TRBD2. The germline V gene encodes CDR1 LNHDA and CDR2 SQIVND (reference sequence). The CDR3 contains 16 residues. With 3 bases clipped from V and 0 bases from J, the junction kept 3 bases outside the gene matches. The CDR3 sequence: CASSMMTSGDQETQYF. In nucleotides, the CDR3 is TGTGCCAGTAGTATGATGACTAGCGGGGACCAAGAGACCCAGTACTTC.

The sample holds one count of this clone. The chain uses TRBV11-3 and TRBJ2-7; 8 bases align to TRBD2. J lost 2 bases, V lost 5 bases, and 11 bases had no gene match. The CDR3 is 16 amino acids. Germline CDR1 is SGHNT and CDR2 is YENEEA. The CDR3 loop is CASSRGGISTPYEQYF. DNA for the CDR3: TGTGCCAGCAGCCGGGGGGGCATATCGACTCCCTACGAGCAGTACTTC. Drawing the rest from reference TRBV11-3 and TRBJ2-7, the complete variable domain is EAGVVQSPRYKIIEKKQPVAFWCNPISGHNTLYWYLQNLGQGPELLIRYENEEAVDDSQLPKDRFSAERLKGVDSTLKIQPAELGDSAVYLCASSRGGISTPYEQYFGPGTRLTVT.

This chain uses TRBV5-1 with TRBJ2-3; no reliable D call. V was clipped by 5 bases and J by 1 base, with 11 bases between them. Germline CDR1 SGHRS, CDR2 YFSETQ. This CDR3 is built from 14 residues. The CDR3 loop reads CASSTRARTDTQYF. The CDR3 DNA reads as TGCGCCAGCAGTACACGAGCACGCACAGATACGCAGTATTTT.

The chain couples TRBV5-1 to TRBJ1-1, with D possibly matching TRBD1 (5 bases). Germline V gene lookup returns CDR1 SGHRS and CDR2 YFSETQ. V lost 4 bases to trimming and J lost 5 bases, with 15 bases between them. The CDR3 extends over 14 amino acids. The CDR3 loop reads CASSPRGEGTEAFF. The CDR3 coding sequence is TGCGCCAGCAGCCCCCGGGGTGAGGGGACTGAAGCTTTCTTT.

V gene TRBV7-3 combines with J gene TRBJ1-1; D might be TRBD1 (6 bases). The CDR3 sequence is 13 residues long. Germline loops: CDR1 SGHTA, CDR2 FQGTGA. V gave up 6 bases and J gave up 0 bases, with 8 bases separating them. The CDR3 loop is CASSYRVNTEAFF. Written as DNA, the CDR3 is TGTGCCAGCAGTTACAGGGTGAACACTGAAGCTTTCTTT.

The chain couples TRBV11-2 to TRBJ2-7; 10 nucleotides align to TRBD1. The ends lost 7 bases at V and 6 bases at J; junction bases unmatched: 12. The CDR3 spans 15 residues. Germline CDR1 is SGHAT and CDR2 is FQNNGV. The CDR3 sequence is CASTPGVDRGSEQYF. In nucleotides, the CDR3 is TGTGCCAGCACCCCTGGGGTGGACAGGGGGAGCGAGCAGTACTTC.

The chain is built from TRBV19 and TRBJ1-3; D remains ambiguous. Germline-derived CDR1 and CDR2 are LNHDA and SQIVND (reference sequence). The CDR3 sequence is 13 residues long. V lost 4 bases and J 4 bases, leaving 8 bases between the germline ends. The CDR3 spells CASSTETGNTIYF. CDR3 coding DNA: TGTGCCAGTAGTACCGAGACGGGAAACACCATATATTTT.

The rearrangement joins TRBV5-3 to TRBJ1-1, with a weak D call TRBD1 (6 bases). TRBV5-3 is an ORF; its function is uncertain. The CDR3 contains 16 residues. V shed 0 bases and J shed 5 bases, with 17 bases lying between them. The CDR3 loop reads CARSLEIRGRWTEAFF. CDR3 DNA sequence: TGTGCCAGAAGCTTGGAAATTAGGGGGAGGTGGACTGAAGCTTTCTTT.

This sequence joins TRBV5-1 and TRBJ2-3, with D unclear. Germline V gene lookup returns CDR1 SGHRS and CDR2 YFSETQ. The ends were cut back, 0 bases at V and 0 bases at J, with 8 bases in the middle. This CDR3 has 15 residues. CDR3 sequence (DNA): TGCGCCAGCAGCTTGGGAGGAATTAGCACAGATACGCAGTATTTT. Amino acids: CASSLGGISTDTQYF.